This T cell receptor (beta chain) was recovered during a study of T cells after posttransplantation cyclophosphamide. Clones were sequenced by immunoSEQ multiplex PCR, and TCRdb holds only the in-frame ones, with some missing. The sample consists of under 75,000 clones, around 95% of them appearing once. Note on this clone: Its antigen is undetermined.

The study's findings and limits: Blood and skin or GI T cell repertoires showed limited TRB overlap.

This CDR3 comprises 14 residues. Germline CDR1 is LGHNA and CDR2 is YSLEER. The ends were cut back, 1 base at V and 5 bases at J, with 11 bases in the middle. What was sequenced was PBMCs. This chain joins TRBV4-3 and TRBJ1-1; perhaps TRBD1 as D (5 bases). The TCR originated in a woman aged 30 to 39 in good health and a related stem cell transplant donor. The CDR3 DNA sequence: TGCGCCAGCAGCCAAGCAGGGTATCGGACTGAAGCTTTCTTT. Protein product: CASSQAGYRTEAFF.